This record looks at one T cell receptor (beta chain) sequence and its context. The data originate from a study of blood T cell repertoires in COVID-19. On the study more broadly: In each case, the material was cDNA or gDNA derived from T cells, B-cell-depleted T cells, or PBMCs.

In the authors' methods: For nucleated cells, counts were estimated from reference gene primer amplification. Generated by immunoSEQ multiplex PCR, the TCRdb table keeps only in-frame clones and is missing some. D and trimming come from the DNA, and the V and J calls and clone size come from that table. The repertoire holds roughly 220,000 clones, with roughly 80% as singletons. The CDR3 spans 15 residues. Germline V gives CDR1 LNHDA, CDR2 SQIVND (reference sequence). The V gene end was trimmed by 0 bases and the J gene end by 4 bases; junction bases not matched to a gene: 2. The J gene is TRBJ1-2, the V gene TRBV19, with 10 bases lining up with TRBD1. This receptor was identified in a woman in her twenties or thirties who had recovered from COVID-19. Sample: peripheral blood. CDR3 coding DNA: TGTGCCAGTAGTATAGAGGGACAGGGGAGCTATGGCTACACCTTC. It encodes CASSIEGQGSYGYTF. Using reference TRBV19 and TRBJ1-2 for the parts outside the CDR3, the full variable domain is DGGITQSPKYLFRKEGQNVTLSCEQNLNHDAMYWYRQDPGQGLRLIYYSQIVNDFQKGDIAEGYSVSREKKESFPLTVTSAQKNPTAFYLCASSIEGQGSYGYTFGSGTRLTVV.